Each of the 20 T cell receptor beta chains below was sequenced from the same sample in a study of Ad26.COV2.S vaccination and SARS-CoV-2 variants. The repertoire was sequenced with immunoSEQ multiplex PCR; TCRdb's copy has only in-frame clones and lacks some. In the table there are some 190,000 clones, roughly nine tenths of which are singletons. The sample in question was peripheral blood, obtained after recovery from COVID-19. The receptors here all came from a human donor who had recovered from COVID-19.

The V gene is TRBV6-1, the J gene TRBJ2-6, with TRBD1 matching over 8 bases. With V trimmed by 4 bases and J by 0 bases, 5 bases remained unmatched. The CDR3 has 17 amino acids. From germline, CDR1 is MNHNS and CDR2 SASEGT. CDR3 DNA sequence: TGTGCCAGCAGTGCCACAGGGGGGAACTCTGGGGCCAACGTCCTGACTTTC. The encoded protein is CASSATGGNSGANVLTF.

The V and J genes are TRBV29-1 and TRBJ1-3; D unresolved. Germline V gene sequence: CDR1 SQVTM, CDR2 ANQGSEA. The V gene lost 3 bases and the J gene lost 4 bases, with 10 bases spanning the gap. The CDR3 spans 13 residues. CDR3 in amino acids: CSVEGMSGNTIYF. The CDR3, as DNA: TGCAGCGTTGAGGGGATGTCCGGAAACACCATATATTTT.

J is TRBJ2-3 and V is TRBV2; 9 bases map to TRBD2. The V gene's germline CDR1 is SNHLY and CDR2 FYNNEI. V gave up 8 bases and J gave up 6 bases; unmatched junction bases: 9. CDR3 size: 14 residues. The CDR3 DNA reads TGTGCCAGCTCGCGGGAGGGCCGAGGGGATACGCAGTATTTT. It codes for CASSREGRGDTQYF.

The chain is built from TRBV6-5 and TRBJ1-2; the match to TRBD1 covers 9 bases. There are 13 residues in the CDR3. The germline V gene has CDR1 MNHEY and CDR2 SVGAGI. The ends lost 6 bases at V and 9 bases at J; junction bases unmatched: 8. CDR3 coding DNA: TGTGCCAGCAGGGACCCGGGACAGGGCAGCTACACCTTC. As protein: CASRDPGQGSYTF.

CDR3: CATSRDLWVGATGELFF. In DNA, the CDR3 is TGTGCCACCAGCAGAGATCTCTGGGTAGGGGCCACCGGGGAGCTGTTTTTT. This sequence joins TRBV15 and TRBJ2-2; possibly TRBD1 for D (5 bases). The CDR3 runs 17 residues. The germline V and J ends were trimmed by 0 bases and 4 bases, with 15 bases remaining between them. The V gene's germline CDR1 is LNHNV and CDR2 YYDKDF (reference sequence).

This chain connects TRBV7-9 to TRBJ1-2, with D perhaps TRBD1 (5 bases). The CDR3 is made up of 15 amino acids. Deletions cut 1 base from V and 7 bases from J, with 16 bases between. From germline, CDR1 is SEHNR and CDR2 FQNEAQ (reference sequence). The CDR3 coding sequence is TGTGCCAGCAGCTTAGATAGCGCGGCAGGGCCTGGCTACACCTTC. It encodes CASSLDSAAGPGYTF.

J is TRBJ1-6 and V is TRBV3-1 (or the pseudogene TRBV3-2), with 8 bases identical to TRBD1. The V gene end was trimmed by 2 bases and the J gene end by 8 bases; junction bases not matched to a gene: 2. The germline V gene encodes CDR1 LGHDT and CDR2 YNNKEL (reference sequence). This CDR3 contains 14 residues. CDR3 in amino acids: CASSQRTGYSPLHF. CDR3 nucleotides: TGTGCCAGCAGCCAAAGGACAGGGTATTCACCCCTCCACTTT.

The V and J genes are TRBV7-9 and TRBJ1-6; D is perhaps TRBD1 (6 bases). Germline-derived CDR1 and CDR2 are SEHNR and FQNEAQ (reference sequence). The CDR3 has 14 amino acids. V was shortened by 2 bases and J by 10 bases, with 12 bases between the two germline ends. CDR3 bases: TGTGCCAGCAGCTTAATGGGGGCAGGATCACCCCTCCACTTT. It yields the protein CASSLMGAGSPLHF.

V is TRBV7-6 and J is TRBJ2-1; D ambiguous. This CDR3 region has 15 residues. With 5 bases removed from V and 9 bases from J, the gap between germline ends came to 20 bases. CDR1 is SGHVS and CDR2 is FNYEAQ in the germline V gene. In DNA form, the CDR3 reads TGTGCCAGCAGCCGGACCTACCTCAAGCTGCCTGAGCAGTTCTTC. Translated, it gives CASSRTYLKLPEQFF.

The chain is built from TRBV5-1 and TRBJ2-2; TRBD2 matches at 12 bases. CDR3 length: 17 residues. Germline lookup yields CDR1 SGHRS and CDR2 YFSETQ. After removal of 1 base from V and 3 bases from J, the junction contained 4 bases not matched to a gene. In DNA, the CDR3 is TGCGCCAGCAGCTTGCGGGGACTAGCGGGTGACACCGGGGAGCTGTTTTTT. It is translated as CASSLRGLAGDTGELFF.

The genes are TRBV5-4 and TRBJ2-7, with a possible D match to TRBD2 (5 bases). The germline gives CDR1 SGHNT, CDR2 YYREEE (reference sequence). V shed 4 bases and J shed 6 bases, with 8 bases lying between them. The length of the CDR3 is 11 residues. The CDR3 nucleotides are TGTGCCAGCAGCGCTAGCAGCGAGCAGTACTTC. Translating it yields CASSASSEQYF.

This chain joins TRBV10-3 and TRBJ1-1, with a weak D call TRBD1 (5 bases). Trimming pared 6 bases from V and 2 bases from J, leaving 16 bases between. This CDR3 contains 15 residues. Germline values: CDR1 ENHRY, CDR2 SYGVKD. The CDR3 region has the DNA TGTGCCATCAGGCCCTTGTCCCAGGGAAACACTGAAGCTTTCTTT. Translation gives CAIRPLSQGNTEAFF.

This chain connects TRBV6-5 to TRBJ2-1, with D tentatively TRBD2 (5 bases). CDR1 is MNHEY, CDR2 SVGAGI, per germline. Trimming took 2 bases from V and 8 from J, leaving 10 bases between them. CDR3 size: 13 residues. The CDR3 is CASSYDALDEQFF. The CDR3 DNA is TGTGCCAGCAGTTACGACGCACTAGATGAGCAGTTCTTC.

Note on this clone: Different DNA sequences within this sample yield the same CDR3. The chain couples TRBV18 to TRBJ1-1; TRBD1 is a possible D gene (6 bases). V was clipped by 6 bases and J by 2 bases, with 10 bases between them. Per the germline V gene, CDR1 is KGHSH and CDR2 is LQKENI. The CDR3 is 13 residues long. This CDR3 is CASSSDRNTEAFF. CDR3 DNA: TGTGCCAGCTCTTCGGACAGAAACACTGAAGCTTTCTTT.

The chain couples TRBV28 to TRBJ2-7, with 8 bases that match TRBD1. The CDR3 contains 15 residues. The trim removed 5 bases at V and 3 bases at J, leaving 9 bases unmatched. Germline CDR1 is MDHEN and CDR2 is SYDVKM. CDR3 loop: CASSTRQGSLYEQYF. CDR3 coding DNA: TGTGCCAGCAGTACACGACAGGGGAGTCTCTACGAGCAGTACTTC.

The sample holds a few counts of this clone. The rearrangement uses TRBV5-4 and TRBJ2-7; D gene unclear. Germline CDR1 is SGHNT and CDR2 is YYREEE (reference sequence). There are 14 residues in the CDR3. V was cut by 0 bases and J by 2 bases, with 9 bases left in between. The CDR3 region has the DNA TGTGCCAGCAGCTTGGGGCGTAGTACCTACGAGCAGTACTTC. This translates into CASSLGRSTYEQYF.

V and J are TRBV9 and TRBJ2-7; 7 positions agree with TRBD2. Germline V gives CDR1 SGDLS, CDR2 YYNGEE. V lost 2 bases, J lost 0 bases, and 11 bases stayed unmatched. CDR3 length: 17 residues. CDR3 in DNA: TGTGCCAGCAGCGTCAGTGTAAGGGAGGGCAACTCCTACGAGCAGTACTTC. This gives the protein CASSVSVREGNSYEQYF.

The CDR3 loop reads CAISGTGGDNEQFF. CDR3 bases: TGTGCCATCAGTGGAACGGGGGGGGACAATGAGCAGTTCTTC. V is TRBV10-3 and J is TRBJ2-1, with 8 bases identical to TRBD2. V shed 4 bases, J shed 5 bases, and the junction held 4 bases outside the gene matches. This CDR3 region has 14 residues. Germline values: CDR1 ENHRY, CDR2 SYGVKD.

CDR3 residues: CASSSKGRAAYNEQFF. CDR3 bases: TGTGCCAGCAGCTCTAAGGGGAGGGCAGCCTACAATGAGCAGTTCTTC. The chain has TRBV7-3 and TRBJ2-1, with 7 bases identical to TRBD2. The CDR3 length is 16 residues. J gave up 2 bases and V 4 bases, and 8 bases lay outside the gene matches. The germline gives CDR1 SGHTA, CDR2 FQGTGA. The full variable domain, rest sourced from reference TRBV7-3 and TRBJ2-1, is GAGVSQTPSNKVTEKGKYVELRCDPISGHTALYWYRQSLGQGPEFLIYFQGTGAADDSGLPNDRFFAVRPEGSVSTLKIQRTERGDSAVYLCASSSKGRAAYNEQFFGPGTRLTVL.

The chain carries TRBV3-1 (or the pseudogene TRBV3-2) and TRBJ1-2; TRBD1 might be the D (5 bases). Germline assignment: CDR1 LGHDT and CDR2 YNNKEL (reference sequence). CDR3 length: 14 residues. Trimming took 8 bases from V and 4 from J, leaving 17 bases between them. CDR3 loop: CASGSAGTGYGYTF. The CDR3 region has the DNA TGTGCCAGCGGTTCCGCCGGGACTGGCTATGGCTACACCTTC.